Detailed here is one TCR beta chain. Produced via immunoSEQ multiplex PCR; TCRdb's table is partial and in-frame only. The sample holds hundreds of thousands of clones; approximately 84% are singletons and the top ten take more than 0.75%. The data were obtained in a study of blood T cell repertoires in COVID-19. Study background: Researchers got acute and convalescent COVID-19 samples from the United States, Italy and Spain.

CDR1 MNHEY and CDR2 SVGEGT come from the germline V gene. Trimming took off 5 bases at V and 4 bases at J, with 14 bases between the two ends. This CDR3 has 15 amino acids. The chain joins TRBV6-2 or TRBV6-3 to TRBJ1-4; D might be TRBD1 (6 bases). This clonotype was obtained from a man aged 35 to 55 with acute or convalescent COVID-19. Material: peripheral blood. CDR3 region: CASSDQTGYNEKLFF. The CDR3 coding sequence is TGTGCCAGCAGTGACCAGACAGGTTATAATGAAAAACTGTTTTTT.